This TCR beta chain was captured by sequencing in a study of long-term antiretroviral therapy in people with HIV (dated by TCRdb to 2022 to 2024). Broadly, across the study: The earliest samples were collected roughly a decade before the 2015 WHO recommendation for immediate ART, at a time when ART was usually postponed until CD4 counts fell. No cross-contamination during QIAcube processing turned up in test extractions that ran a monoclonal T-cell line alongside about 30 polyclonal samples. A total of 192 cryopreserved PBMC samples were contributed to the cohort by 30 adults with confirmed HIV infection, with samples collected serially over a mean of 6 years (range 1-12). This retrospective serial study examined whether starting ART and sustained HIV suppression were associated with changes in the composition and diversity of the TRB repertoire in peripheral blood. Among the 30 or so participants with HIV, eleven were female. Results and caveats for the whole study, not just this receptor: No data were available on ART adherence, viral resistance or therapy changes, limiting inferences about post-ART repertoire changes. The repertoire was dominated across all time points by expanded TRB clones identified before ART initiation, although this dominance was seen to fluctuate and to decrease in many PLHIV after ART. Because pre-ART samples had limited cell numbers, profiling was done on unsorted PBMC rather than on sorted CD4+ and CD8+ T cells. Starting ART was linked to a significant rise in TRB diversity, yet even with long-term ART the diversity remained significantly lower than in transplant donor controls. Owing to limited PBMC availability, only the TCR beta chain was sequenced, without alpha chain pairing. The samples span the years 2004 to 2017, and the ART regimens used at that time may not be as effective as current regimens. HIV repertoires had narrower CDR3 length ranges than controls, and the network structure suggested an antigen-experienced repertoire that shifted only slightly toward naive after ART.

Inclusion was restricted to participants for whom at least one PBMC sample before ART initiation and at least two post-ART samples were available. Every participant with HIV received treatment in the United States of America. Before DNA extraction, cryopreserved samples containing about 0.9-11 million PBMC were thawed and washed. At the time of the earliest PBMC sample, participants with HIV were aged between about 20 and 54 years. Each participant contributed PBMC samples from 1-4 timepoints before ART initiation and 2-8 timepoints after ART initiation, with a median of 7 samples. Serial HIV viral load, CD4+ T-cell count, ART history and demographic data were obtained for every participant. Using a Qiagen kit on a QIAcube, genomic DNA was extracted from unsorted PBMC, with samples processed in batches of 12. Taken from cysteine to phenylalanine, the CDR3 has 14 residues. Kept here is only the CDR3 DNA, which spans 42 bases and is read in frame from base 1. Between the V and J ends, shortened by 0 bases and 3 bases respectively, the junction contains 10 bases. Taken from the germline V gene, the CDR1 and CDR2 loops are SGHRS and YFSETQ.

The immunoSEQ hsTCRB v3.0 assay was used at survey level resolution for TRB variable region sequencing. TRB sequencing targeted a depth of about 40,000-50,000 T-cell genomes per sample. TRB libraries were pooled and sequenced on an Illumina MiSeq using a v3 150-cycle kit. The paper's data handling went like this. Repertoire analysis ran in R within a reproducible Nextflow workflow covering QC, data transformation and analysis. Custom analyses were implemented in LymphoSeq2, an R package for AIRR-Seq data exploration. A few samples that produced fewer than 5000 total TRB sequences were removed, so 150 to 200 HIV repertoires were analyzed. Among the 200 or so HIV repertoires that were kept, 59 were collected before ART initiation and about 130 were collected after ART initiation. Each repertoire was downsampled to 5000 TRB nucleotide sequences, and summary statistics were averaged across 100 downsampling iterations. Only TRB sequences with CDR3 regions of at least seven amino acids were retained for analysis. Two measures captured diversity: a Shannon entropy-derived clonality score and the Gini coefficient. In repertoire networks, the top 5000 CDR3 amino acid sequences were linked whenever an edit distance of one separated two sequences. For TRB CDR3 amino acid sequences, antigen specificity groups and MHC restriction were predicted with GLIPH2. To flag known associations with CMV, EBV, HIV or tissue antigens, CDR3 amino acid sequences were compared against VDJdb and McPAS-TCR. Pre-ART, post-ART and control groups were compared with Wilcoxon signed-rank tests and Holm-Bonferroni correction. Here the immuneACCESS table is served through TCRdb, limited to in-frame sequences with V and J called. Missing clones are a known gap in these copies; in checked studies unresolved V genes cover under half, and the rest lacks a known reason. V, J and clone size are taken as reported in that table, and D and trimming were inferred from the DNA itself. Within this sample are 31,000 or so clones, with approximately 96% of them counted one time only. Over 2% of the sample comes from the top ten.

As concerns this clone: The specificity of this receptor is unknown. No clone much larger than this one lies a single base away; base qualities are absent.

The source of this sequence is a man aged 25-45 years with HIV. Source: unsorted PBMCs, taken 6.6 years after starting antiretroviral therapy. Recombination linked TRBV5-1 to TRBJ2-7; the D gene is not confidently resolved. The CDR3 region has the sequence CASSLGPLGYEQYF. In nucleotides, the sequence is TGCGCCAGCAGCTTGGGACCGCTAGGCTACGAGCAGTACTTC.